This TCR beta chain emerged from a study of T cells expressing NK-cell markers. Study summary: From sorted CD3+CD56+NKG2C+, CD3+CD56+NKG2C- and CD3+CD56-NKG2C+ T cells came the TCR beta repertoires.

Germline-derived CDR1 and CDR2 are SGHTA and FQGNSA. This CDR3 has 16 amino acids. With regard to this clonotype: What it binds is unknown.

Study findings and constraints: In a group of several donors, dominant NKG2C+ clonotypes represented about 1.0-8% of CD8+ T cells.

TCRdb derives one entry per CDR3 protein from the 5' RACE reads, leaving out DNA. The repertoire shows 350,000 to 400,000 distinct CDR3 sequences; the top ten hold approximately 12%. The receptor was derived from a woman aged 45-60 years in good health. The material sequenced was blood T cells: a sorted CD56 or NKG2C T cell subset, CD4+ or CD8+ T cells, or bulk PBMC T cells (not recorded which). The gene calls are TRBV7-2 and TRBJ1-5; TCRdb designates TRBD1, a call that cannot be tested without DNA. The CDR3 sequence: CASSLGSGRSNQPQHF.